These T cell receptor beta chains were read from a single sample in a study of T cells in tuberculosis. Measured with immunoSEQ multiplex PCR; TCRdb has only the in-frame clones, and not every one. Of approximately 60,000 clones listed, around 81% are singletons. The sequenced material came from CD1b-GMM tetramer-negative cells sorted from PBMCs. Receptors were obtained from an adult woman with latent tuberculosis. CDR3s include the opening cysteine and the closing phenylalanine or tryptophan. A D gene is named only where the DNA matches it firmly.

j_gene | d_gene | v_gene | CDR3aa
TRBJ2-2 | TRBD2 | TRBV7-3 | CASSLIPGTSGSTGELFF
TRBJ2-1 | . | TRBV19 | CASSIGYYNEQFF
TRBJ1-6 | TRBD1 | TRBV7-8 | CASSLVSGTGDSPLHF
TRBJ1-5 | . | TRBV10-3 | CAISESGGTFGEPQHF
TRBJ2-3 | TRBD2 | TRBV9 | CASSMFVGGLAGGDTQYF
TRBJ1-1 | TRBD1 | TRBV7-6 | CASSLATGGLRTEAFF
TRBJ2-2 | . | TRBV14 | CASSLLRGTNTGELFF
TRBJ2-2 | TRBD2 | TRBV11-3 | CASSTSGGTGELFF
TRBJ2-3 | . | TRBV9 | CASSIGPGSDTQYF
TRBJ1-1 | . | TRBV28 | CASTSGWGFEAFF
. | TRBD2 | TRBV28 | CASRERGSSYEQYF
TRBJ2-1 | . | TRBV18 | CASSPGIGNNEQFF
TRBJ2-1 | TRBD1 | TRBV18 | CASSPQGQGADEQFF
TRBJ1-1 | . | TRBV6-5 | CASSYSSGRTEAFF
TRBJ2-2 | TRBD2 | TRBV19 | CASRGLAGVAGELFF
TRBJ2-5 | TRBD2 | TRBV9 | CASSVGAGTSGGYQETQYF